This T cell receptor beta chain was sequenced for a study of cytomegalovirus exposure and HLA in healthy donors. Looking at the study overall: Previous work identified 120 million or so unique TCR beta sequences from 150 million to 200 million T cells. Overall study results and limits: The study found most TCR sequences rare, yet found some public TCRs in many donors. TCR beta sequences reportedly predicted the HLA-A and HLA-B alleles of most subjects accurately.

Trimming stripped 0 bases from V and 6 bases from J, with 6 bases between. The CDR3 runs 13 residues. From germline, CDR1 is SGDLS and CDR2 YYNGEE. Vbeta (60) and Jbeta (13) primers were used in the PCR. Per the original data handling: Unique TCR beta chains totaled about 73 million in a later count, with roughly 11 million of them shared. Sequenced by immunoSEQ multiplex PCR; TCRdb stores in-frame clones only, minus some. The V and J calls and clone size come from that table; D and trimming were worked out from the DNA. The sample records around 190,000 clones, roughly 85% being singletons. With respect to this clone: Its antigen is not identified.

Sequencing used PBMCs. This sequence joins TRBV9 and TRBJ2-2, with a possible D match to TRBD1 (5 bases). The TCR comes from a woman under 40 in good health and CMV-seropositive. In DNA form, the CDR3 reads TGTGCCAGCAGCGTAGAAGGGGCCGGGGAGCTGTTTTTT. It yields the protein CASSVEGAGELFF.